This section outlines one TCR beta chain sequence together with its context. The antigen is not known. The data were taken from a study of CD4 T cells in relation to SARS-CoV-2 and coronaviruses. This table comes from immunoSEQ multiplex PCR, and its TCRdb copy is limited to in-frame clones, with some not included. The sample has 15,000 to 20,000 clones; about 80% are singletons. The unexposed donors gave CD4+ T cells in about 2010-2019, prior to COVID-19. CD4+ T cells were isolated from the cells after 10 days of culture. Germline lookup yields CDR1 SGHNT and CDR2 YYREEE (reference sequence). The CDR3 spans 15 residues. The V gene lost 0 bases and the J gene lost 8 bases, with 17 bases spanning the gap.

The chain links TRBV5-4 to TRBJ1-2; a possible D gene is TRBD1 (6 bases). The TCR sequence derives from a human donor in good health. The sample comprised CD4+ T cells from PBMCs, cultured in vitro. As DNA, the CDR3 is TGTGCCAGCAGCTTGGAGCCGGGGGCTTTGGAGGGCTACACCTTC. This translates into CASSLEPGALEGYTF. The full variable domain, its missing parts supplied by reference TRBV5-4 and TRBJ1-2, is ETGVTQSPTHLIKTRGQQVTLRCSSQSGHNTVSWYQQALGQGPQFIFQYYREEENGRGNFPPRFSGLQFPNYSSELNVNALELDDSALYLCASSLEPGALEGYTFGSGTRLTVV.